The clone carrying this T cell receptor beta chain was observed once. No antigen is known for it. The same CDR3 is also encoded by other DNA sequences in this sample. Partitioning of CD4+ cells yielded a CD45RA+ naive subset and a CD45RA-negative memory subset. This entry is derived from a study of shared clonotypes between healthy human individuals. Study as a whole: The cohort had a couple of women and a few men, ages 18 to 49. Each donor contributed plates that comprised three CD4 naive, three CD4 memory, two CD8 naive and one CD8 memory.

The table came from immunoSEQ multiplex PCR; TCRdb's copy has only in-frame clones and leaves some out. The sample has about 300,000 clones, about 74% seen once. Overall study findings and caveats: Larger estimated richness was generally recorded for naive subsets relative to memory subsets.

CDR3 length: 13 amino acids. Germline V gene lookup returns CDR1 SNHLY and CDR2 FYNNEI. V gave up 6 bases and J gave up 2 bases, with 8 bases separating them. The chain recombines TRBV2 with TRBJ1-5, with TRBD1 as a possible D gene (5 bases). This receptor was obtained from a man between 25 and 39 years old in good health. Material: memory CD4+ T cells sorted from blood. The subset was: CD45RA-negative fraction. The DNA for the CDR3 is TGTGCCAGCAGGTTACAGGGCAATCAGCCCCAGCATTTT. This sequence encodes CASRLQGNQPQHF. Looking up the rest from reference TRBV2 and TRBJ1-5 gives the full variable domain: EPEVTQTPSHQVTQMGQEVILRCVPISNHLYFYWYRQILGQKVEFLVSFYNNEISEKSEIFDDQFSVERPDGSNFTLKIRSTKLEDSAMYFCASRLQGNQPQHFGDGTRLSIL.